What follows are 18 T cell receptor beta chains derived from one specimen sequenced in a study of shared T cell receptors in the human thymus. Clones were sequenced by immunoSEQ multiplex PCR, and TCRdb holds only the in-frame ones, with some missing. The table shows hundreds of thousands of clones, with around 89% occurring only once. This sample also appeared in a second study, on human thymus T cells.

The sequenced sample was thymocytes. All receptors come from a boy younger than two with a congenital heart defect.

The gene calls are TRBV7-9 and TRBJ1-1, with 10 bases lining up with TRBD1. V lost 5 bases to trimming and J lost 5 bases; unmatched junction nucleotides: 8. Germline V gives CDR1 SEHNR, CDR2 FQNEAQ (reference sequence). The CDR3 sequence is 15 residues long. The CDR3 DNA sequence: TGTGCCAGCAGCCTATATCGGACAGGGGGGACTGAAGCTTTCTTT. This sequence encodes CASSLYRTGGTEAFF.

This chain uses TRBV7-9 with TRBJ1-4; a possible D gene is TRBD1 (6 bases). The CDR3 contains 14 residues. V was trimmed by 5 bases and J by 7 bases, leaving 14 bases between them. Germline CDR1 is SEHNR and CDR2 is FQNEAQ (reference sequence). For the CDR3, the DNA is TGTGCCAGCAGCCGCGGGGGCCACACTGAAAAACTGTTTTTT. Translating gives CASSRGGHTEKLFF.

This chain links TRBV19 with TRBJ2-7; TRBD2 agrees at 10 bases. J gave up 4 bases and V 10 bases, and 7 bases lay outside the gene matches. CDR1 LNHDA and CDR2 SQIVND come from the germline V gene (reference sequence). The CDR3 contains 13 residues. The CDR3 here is CATLAGDSYEQYF. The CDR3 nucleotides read TGTGCCACCCTAGCGGGAGATAGTTACGAGCAGTACTTC.

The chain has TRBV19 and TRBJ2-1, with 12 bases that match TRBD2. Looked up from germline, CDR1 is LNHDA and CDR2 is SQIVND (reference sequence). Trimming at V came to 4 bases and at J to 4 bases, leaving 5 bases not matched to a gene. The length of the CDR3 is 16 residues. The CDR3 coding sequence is TGTGCCAGTAGTAGGGGACTAGCGGGCATGTACAATGAGCAGTTCTTC. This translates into CASSRGLAGMYNEQFF.

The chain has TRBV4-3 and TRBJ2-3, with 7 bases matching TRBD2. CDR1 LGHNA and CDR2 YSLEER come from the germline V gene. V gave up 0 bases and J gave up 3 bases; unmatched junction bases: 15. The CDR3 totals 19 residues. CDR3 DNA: TGCGCCAGCAGCCAAGAATGGGAGGGAGCGAAAAGAGGAACAGATACGCAGTATTTT. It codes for CASSQEWEGAKRGTDTQYF.

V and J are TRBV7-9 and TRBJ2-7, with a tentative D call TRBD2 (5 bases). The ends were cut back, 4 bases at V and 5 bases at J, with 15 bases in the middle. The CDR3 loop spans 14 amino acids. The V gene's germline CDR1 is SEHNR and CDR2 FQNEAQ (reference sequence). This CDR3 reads CASSSSRFGDEQYF. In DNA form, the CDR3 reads TGTGCCAGCAGCTCGTCGAGGTTCGGGGACGAGCAGTACTTC.

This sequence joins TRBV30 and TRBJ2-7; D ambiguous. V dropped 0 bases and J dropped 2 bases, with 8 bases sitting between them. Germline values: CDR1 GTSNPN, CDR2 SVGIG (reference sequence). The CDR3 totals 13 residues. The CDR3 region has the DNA TGTGCCTGGAGTGTAACAGCCCCCTACGAGCAGTACTTC. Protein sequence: CAWSVTAPYEQYF.

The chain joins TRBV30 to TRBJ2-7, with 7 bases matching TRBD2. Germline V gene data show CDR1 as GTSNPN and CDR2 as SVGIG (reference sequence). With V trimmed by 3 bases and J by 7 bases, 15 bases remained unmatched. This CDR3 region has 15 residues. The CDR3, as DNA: TGTGCCTGGAGGGTTACGGGGAGGGCCGGAGTGGAGCAGTACTTC. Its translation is CAWRVTGRAGVEQYF.

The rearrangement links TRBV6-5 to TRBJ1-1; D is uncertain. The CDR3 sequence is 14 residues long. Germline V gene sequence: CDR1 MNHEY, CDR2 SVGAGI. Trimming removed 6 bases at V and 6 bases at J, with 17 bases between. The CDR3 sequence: CASRPTIPPAEAFF. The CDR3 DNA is TGTGCCAGCAGACCCACGATTCCCCCAGCTGAAGCTTTCTTT.

DNA for the CDR3: TGTGCCTGGAGGGCCACCGAGAGGGAGGGGGACAATGAGCAGTTCTTC. Translating it yields CAWRATEREGDNEQFF. The V call is TRBV30, the J call TRBJ2-1, with D tentatively TRBD2 (7 bases). CDR3 length: 16 residues. Looked up from germline, CDR1 is GTSNPN and CDR2 is SVGIG (reference sequence). V shed 3 bases and J shed 5 bases, with 20 bases lying between them.

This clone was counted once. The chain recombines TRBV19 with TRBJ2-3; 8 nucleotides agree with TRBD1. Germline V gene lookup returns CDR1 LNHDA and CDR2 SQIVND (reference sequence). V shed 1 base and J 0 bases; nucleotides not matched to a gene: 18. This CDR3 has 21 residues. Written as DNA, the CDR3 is TGTGCCAGTAGTATAGGGGACAGGCCCATGACCATGCCCGCTAGCACAGATACGCAGTATTTT. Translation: CASSIGDRPMTMPASTDTQYF.

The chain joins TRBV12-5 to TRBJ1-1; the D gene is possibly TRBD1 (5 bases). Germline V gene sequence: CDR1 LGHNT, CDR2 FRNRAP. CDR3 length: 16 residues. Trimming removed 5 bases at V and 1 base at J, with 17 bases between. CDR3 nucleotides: TGTGCTAGTGGTCCTGAGGCAGGGAAAGAGAACACTGAAGCTTTCTTT. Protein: CASGPEAGKENTEAFF.

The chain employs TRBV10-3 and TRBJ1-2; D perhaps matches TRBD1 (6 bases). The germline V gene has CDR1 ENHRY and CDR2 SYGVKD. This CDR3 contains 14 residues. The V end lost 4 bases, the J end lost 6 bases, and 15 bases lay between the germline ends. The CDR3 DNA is TGTGCCATCAGTGTCCCAGGGGACAAGAATGGCTACACCTTC. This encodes CAISVPGDKNGYTF.

The CDR3 nucleotides are TGTGCCAGCAGCACAAGACAGGGGAAAAACATTCAGTACTTC. Its translation: CASSTRQGKNIQYF. The chain couples TRBV4-2 to TRBJ2-4, with 8 bases matching TRBD1. The germline V gene has CDR1 LGHNA and CDR2 YNFKEQ. The CDR3 totals 14 residues. V lost 5 bases, J lost 4 bases, and 4 bases stayed unmatched.

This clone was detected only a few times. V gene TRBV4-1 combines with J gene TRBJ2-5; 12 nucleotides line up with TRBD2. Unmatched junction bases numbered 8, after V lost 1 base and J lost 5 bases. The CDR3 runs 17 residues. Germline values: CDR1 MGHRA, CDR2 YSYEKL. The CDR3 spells CASSQGASGRAGETQYF. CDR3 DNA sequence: TGCGCCAGCAGCCAAGGGGCTAGCGGGAGGGCCGGGGAGACCCAGTACTTC.

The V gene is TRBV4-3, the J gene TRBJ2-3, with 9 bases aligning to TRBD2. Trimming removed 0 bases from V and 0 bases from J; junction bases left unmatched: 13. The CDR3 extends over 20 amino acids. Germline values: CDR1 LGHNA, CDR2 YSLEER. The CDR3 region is CASSQEPVAGDYRSTDTQYF. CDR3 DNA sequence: TGCGCCAGCAGCCAAGAGCCCGTAGCGGGAGATTATAGGAGCACAGATACGCAGTATTTT.

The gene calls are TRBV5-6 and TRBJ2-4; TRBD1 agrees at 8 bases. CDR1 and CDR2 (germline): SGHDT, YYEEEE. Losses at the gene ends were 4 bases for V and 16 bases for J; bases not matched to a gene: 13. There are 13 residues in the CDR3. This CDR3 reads CASSNGQGGDCYF. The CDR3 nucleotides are TGTGCCAGCAGCAATGGACAGGGTGGGGATTGTTACTTC.

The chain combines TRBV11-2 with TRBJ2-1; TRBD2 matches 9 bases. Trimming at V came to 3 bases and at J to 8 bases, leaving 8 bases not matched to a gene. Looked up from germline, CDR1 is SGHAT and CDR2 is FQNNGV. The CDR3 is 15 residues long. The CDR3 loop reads CASSLGSRGGHEQFF. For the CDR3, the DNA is TGTGCCAGCAGCTTGGGCTCGCGGGGGGGGCATGAGCAGTTCTTC.